This T cell receptor (beta chain) was profiled in a study of T cell clones after liver transplantation. Study information: Graft-donor-reactive sequences were compared with third-party-reactive TCRbeta sequences from pre-transplant mixed lymphocyte reactions. Notes on the study in general: Graft donor-reactive T cells may have migrated into the graft rather than being deleted. Conclusions were preliminary, with small, heterogeneous patient groups.

This clone was seen many times. Its antigen is as yet unknown. Using immunoSEQ multiplex PCR, the repertoire was profiled, and TCRdb retains in-frame clones only, with some absent. The profile shows tens of thousands of clones, 71% of them singletons. The CDR3 extends over 15 amino acids. Germline CDR1 KGHSY, CDR2 FQNENV. With V trimmed by 4 bases and J by 2 bases, 7 bases remained unmatched. The receptor comes from a human donor who received a liver transplant. The genes are TRBV16 and TRBJ1-2, with 7 bases identical to TRBD1. The starting material was CD4+ T cells from blood, obtained before liver transplant. The CDR3 DNA sequence: TGTGCCAGCAGCCCTCGGACAGGCGCAAACTATGGCTACACCTTC. It is translated as CASSPRTGANYGYTF.